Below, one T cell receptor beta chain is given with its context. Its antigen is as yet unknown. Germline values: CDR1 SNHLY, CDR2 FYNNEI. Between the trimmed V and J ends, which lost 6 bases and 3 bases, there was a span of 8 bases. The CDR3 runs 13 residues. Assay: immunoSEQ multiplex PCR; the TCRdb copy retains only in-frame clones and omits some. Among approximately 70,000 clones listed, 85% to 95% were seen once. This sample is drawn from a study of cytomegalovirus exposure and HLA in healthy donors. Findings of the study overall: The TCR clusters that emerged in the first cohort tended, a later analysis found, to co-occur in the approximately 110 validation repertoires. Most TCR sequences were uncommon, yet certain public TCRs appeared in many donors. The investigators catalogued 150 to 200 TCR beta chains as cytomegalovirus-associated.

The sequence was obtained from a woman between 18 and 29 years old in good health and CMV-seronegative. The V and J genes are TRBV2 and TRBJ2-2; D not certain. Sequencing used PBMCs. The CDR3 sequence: CASSNQDTGELFF. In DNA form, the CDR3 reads TGTGCCAGCAGCAACCAGGACACCGGGGAGCTGTTTTTT.